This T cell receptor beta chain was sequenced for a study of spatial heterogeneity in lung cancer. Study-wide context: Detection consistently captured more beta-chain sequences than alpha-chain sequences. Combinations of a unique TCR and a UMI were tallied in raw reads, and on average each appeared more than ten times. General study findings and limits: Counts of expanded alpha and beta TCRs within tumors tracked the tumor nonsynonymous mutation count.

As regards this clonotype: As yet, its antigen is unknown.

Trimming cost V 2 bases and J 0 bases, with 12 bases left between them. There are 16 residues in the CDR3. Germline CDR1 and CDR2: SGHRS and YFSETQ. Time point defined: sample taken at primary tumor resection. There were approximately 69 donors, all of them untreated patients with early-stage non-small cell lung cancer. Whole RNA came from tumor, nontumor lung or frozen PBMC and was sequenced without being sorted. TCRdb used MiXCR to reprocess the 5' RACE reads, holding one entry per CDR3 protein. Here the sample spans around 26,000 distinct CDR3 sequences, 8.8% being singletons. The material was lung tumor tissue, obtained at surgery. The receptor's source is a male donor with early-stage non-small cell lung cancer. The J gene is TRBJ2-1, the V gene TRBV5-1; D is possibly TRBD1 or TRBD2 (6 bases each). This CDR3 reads CASSFQGGSSYNEQFF. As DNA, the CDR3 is TGCGCCAGCAGCTTCCAAGGGGGGAGCTCCTACAATGAGCAGTTCTTC.